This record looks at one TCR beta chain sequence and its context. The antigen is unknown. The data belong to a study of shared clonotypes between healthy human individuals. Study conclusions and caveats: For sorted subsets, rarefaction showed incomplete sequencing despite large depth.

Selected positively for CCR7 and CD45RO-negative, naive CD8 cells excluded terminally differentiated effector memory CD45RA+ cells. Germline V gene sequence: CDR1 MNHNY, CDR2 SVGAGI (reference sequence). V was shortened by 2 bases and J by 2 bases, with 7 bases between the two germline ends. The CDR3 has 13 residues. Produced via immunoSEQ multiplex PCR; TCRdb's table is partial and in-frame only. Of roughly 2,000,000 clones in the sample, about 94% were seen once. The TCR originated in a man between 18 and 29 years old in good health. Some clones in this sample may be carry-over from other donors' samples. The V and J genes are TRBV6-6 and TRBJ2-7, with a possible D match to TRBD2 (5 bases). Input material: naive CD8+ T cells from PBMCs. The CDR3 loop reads CASSYEGTYEQYF. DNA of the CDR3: TGTGCCAGCAGTTACGAGGGAACCTACGAGCAGTACTTC.